A single sample is the source of the 7 T cell receptor beta chains below, sequenced in a study of STAT5B mutations in CD4+ large granular lymphocyte leukemia. Some clones are missing from TCRdb's copy, which holds only in-frame ones; the method was immunoSEQ multiplex PCR. The data contain 20,000 to 25,000 clones, approximately 75% of them singletons. Sequences were obtained from CD4+ T cells from blood buffy coats. These receptors were obtained from a human donor in good health.

V usage is TRBV27 and J usage is TRBJ1-4; TRBD1 is a possible D gene (6 bases). The CDR3 contains 13 residues. The germline V and J ends were trimmed by 5 bases and 10 bases, with 14 bases remaining between them. CDR1 MNHEY and CDR2 SMNVEV come from the germline V gene (reference sequence). CDR3 sequence: CASSPRGGRKLFF. The DNA for the CDR3 is TGTGCCAGCAGTCCTCGGGGGGGGCGAAAACTGTTTTTT.

The sample holds one count of this clone. The rearrangement uses TRBV7-2 and TRBJ2-1, with D hard to call. CDR1 SGHTA and CDR2 FQGNSA come from the germline V gene. Trimming removed 8 bases from V and 0 bases from J, with 11 bases in between. The CDR3 extends over 14 amino acids. CDR3 amino acids: CASGMASSYNEQFF. CDR3 bases: TGTGCCAGCGGCATGGCTAGCTCCTACAATGAGCAGTTCTTC.

The CDR3 is CASRPFGGSIGELFF. In nucleotides, the CDR3 is TGTGCCAGCAGGCCATTTGGCGGGAGTATCGGGGAGCTGTTTTTT. The rearrangement links TRBV2 to TRBJ2-2; 7 nucleotides match TRBD2. Germline V gene lookup returns CDR1 SNHLY and CDR2 FYNNEI. The CDR3 totals 15 residues. Losses at the gene ends were 6 bases for V and 7 bases for J; bases not matched to a gene: 11.

The chain is built from TRBV18 and TRBJ2-3; TRBD1 is a possible D gene (5 bases). The CDR3 runs to 12 residues. In germline, CDR1 is KGHSH, CDR2 LQKENI. V was shortened by 1 base and J by 6 bases, with 5 bases between the two germline ends. The DNA of the CDR3 is TGTGCCAGCTCACCACAGGGGGATACGCAGTATTTT. Encoded protein: CASSPQGDTQYF.

V usage is TRBV27 and J usage is TRBJ2-3, with D perhaps TRBD1 (5 bases). CDR1 MNHEY and CDR2 SMNVEV come from the germline V gene (reference sequence). This CDR3 contains 12 residues. Between the trimmed V and J ends, which lost 8 bases and 7 bases, there was a span of 13 bases. The CDR3 region has the DNA TGTGCCAGCGGCAGGGTGGCGAATACGCAGTATTTT. This encodes CASGRVANTQYF.

V gene TRBV6-5 combines with J gene TRBJ2-2; D unresolved. V lost 6 bases and J 4 bases, leaving 6 bases between the germline ends. This CDR3 is 12 amino acids long. Germline V lookup: CDR1 MNHEY, CDR2 SVGAGI. Written as DNA, the CDR3 is TGTGCCAGCAGCCGGGCCACCGGGGAGCTGTTTTTT. This gives the protein CASSRATGELFF.

In DNA, the CDR3 is TGCAGCGTTCGAACAGGGGGGGTGGAGACCCAGTACTTC. Its translation: CSVRTGGVETQYF. V is TRBV29-1 and J is TRBJ2-5, with D possibly matching TRBD1 (8 bases). The V end lost 5 bases, the J end lost 5 bases, and 15 bases lay between the germline ends. The CDR3 loop spans 13 amino acids. Germline V gives CDR1 SQVTM, CDR2 ANQGSEA.